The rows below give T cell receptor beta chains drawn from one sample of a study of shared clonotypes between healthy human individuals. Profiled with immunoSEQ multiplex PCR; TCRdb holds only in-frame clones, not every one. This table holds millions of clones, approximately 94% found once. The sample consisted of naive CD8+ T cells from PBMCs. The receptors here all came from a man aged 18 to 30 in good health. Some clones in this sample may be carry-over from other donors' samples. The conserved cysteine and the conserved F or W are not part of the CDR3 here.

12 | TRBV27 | ASSLRGQVYGYT
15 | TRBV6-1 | ASSDAVAGVSYNEQF
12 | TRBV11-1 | ASSLPILWGEQF
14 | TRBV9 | ASSVRRLAGAGELF
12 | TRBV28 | ASSLSGGLGEQF
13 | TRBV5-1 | ASSLVTGGNTEAF
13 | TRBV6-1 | ASSLWTGLNTEAF
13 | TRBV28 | ASSLSGRAVDTQY
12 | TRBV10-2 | ASTGQGGNTEAF
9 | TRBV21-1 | ASSLRQPQH
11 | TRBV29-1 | TSMASNTGELF
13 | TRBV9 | ASSVAAGIDYGYT
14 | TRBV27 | ASSLLSSGSSNEQF
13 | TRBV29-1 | SSLREAGGPDEQF
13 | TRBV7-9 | ASSSEGTSSYEQY
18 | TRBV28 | ASSQPFHSGQTVSLYGYT
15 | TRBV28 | ASSRPSLGANTGELF
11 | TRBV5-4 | ASSPDRTTEAF
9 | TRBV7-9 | ASSSISEQF
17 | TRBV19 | ASSTQPRDKFPADYGYT